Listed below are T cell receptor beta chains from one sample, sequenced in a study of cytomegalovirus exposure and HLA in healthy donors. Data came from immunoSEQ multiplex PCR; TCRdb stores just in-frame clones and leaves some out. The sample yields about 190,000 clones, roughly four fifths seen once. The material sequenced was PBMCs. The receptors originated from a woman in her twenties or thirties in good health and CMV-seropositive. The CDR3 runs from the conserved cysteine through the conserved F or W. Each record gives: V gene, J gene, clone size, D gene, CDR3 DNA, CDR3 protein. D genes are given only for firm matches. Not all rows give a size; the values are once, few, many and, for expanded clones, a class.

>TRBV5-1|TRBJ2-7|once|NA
TGCGCCAGCAGCACCACTATTTCCGGGTCAAACTACGAGCAGTACTTC
CASSTTISGSNYEQYF
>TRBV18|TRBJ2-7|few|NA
TGTGCCAGCTCACCGGGTAACAGGATCTACGAGCAGTACTTC
CASSPGNRIYEQYF
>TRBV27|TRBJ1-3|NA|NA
TGTGCCAGCAGTACCAGGGCTGGAAACACCATATATTTT
CASSTRAGNTIYF
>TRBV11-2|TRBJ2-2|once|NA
TGTGCCAGCAGCGGGCGACCAGACACCGGGGAGCTGTTTTTT
CASSGRPDTGELFF
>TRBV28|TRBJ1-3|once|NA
TGTGCCAGCAGTTTATGGGCCGTAAACTCTGGAAACACCATATATTTT
CASSLWAVNSGNTIYF
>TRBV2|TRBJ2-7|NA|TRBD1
TGTGCCAGCAGAGGGAAGGGGGCTGTCGAGCAGTACTTC
CASRGKGAVEQYF
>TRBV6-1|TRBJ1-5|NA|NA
TGTGCCAGCAGCGCTACAGGGAATCAGCCCCAGCATTTT
CASSATGNQPQHF
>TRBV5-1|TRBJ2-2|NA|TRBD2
TGCGCCAGCAGCTTGGAACTAGCGGGAGTTAACGGGGAGCTGTTTTTT
CASSLELAGVNGELFF
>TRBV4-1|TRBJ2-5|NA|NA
TGCGCCAGCAGCCGAGGAGGGGTGGAGACCCAGTACTTC
CASSRGGVETQYF
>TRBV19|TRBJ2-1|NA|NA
TGTGCCAGTAGTATTTTAAGTAGTCCCGAGCAGTTCTTC
CASSILSSPEQFF
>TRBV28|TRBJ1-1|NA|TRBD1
TGTGCCAGCAGTTTAGCCCACAGGGGGCAAACTGAAGCTTTCTTT
CASSLAHRGQTEAFF
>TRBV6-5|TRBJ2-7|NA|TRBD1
TGTGCCAGCAGCCCGACAGGGAGCTCCTACGAGCAGTACTTC
CASSPTGSSYEQYF
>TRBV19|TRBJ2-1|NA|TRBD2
TGTGCCAGTAGTACGGCTAGCGGAAGGACCTACAATGAGCAGTTCTTC
CASSTASGRTYNEQFF